This T cell receptor (beta chain) came from a study of blood T cell repertoires in COVID-19. Study-level background: The samples span acute and convalescent COVID-19 from the United States, Italy and Spain.

J lost 0 bases, V lost 4 bases, and 14 bases had no gene match. The CDR3 runs 19 residues. Germline CDR1 is SGHRS and CDR2 is YFSETQ. Methods used by the authors: Amplified reference gene primers provided the basis for estimating nucleated cell counts. Only in-frame clones appear in the TCRdb table, and some are missing; sequencing was by immunoSEQ multiplex PCR. V, J and clone size are taken as reported in that table, and D and trimming were inferred from the DNA itself. The sample includes fewer than 350,000 clones, 88% of them seen just once. Cohort allocation depended upon clinical history that participants reported.

This sequence originates from a woman in her sixties or seventies in a cohort exposed to, infected with or recovered from COVID-19 (not recorded which). The chain is built from TRBV5-1 and TRBJ2-1, with 9 bases fitting TRBD1. Sequencing was performed on PBMCs or T cells enriched from blood (not recorded which). The CDR3 DNA reads as TGCGCCAGCAGCCTAGGACAGGGGCCCCTCATGAGCTCCTACAATGAGCAGTTCTTC. It translates to CASSLGQGPLMSSYNEQFF. The full variable domain, its missing parts supplied by reference TRBV5-1 and TRBJ2-1, is KAGVTQTPRYLIKTRGQQVTLSCSPISGHRSVSWYQQTPGQGLQFLFEYFSETQRNKGNFPGRFSGRQFSNSRSEMNVSTLELGDSALYLCASSLGQGPLMSSYNEQFFGPGTRLTVL.